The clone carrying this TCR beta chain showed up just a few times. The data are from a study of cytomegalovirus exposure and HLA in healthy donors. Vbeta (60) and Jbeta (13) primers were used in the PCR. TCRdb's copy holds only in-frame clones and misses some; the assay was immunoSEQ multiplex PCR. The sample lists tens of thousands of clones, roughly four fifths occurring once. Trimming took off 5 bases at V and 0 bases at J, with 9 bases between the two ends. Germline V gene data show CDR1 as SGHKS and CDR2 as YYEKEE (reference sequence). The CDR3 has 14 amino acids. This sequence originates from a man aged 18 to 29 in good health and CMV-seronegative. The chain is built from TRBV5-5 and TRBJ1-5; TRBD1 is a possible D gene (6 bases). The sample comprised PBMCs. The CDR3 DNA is TGTGCCAGCAGGAAGGACAGTAGCAATCAGCCCCAGCATTTT. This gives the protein CASRKDSSNQPQHF.